The source of this TCR beta chain is a study of T cell clones after liver transplantation. The CDR3 totals 12 residues. Germline assignment: CDR1 SGHTA and CDR2 FQGNSA. Trimming took off 1 base at V and 2 bases at J, with 2 bases between the two ends. Generated by immunoSEQ multiplex PCR, the TCRdb table keeps only in-frame clones and is missing some. Of tens of thousands of clones listed, 75% to 90% are singletons. The clonotype originates from a human patient who received a liver transplant. Some T cells may be provided by the graft donor. The starting material was CD4+ T cells from blood, obtained at the 22-month timepoint. The chain recombines TRBV7-2 with TRBJ2-5; D is unresolved. The CDR3 sequence is CASSLGQETQYF. CDR3 sequence (DNA): TGTGCCAGCAGCTTAGGACAAGAGACCCAGTACTTC.